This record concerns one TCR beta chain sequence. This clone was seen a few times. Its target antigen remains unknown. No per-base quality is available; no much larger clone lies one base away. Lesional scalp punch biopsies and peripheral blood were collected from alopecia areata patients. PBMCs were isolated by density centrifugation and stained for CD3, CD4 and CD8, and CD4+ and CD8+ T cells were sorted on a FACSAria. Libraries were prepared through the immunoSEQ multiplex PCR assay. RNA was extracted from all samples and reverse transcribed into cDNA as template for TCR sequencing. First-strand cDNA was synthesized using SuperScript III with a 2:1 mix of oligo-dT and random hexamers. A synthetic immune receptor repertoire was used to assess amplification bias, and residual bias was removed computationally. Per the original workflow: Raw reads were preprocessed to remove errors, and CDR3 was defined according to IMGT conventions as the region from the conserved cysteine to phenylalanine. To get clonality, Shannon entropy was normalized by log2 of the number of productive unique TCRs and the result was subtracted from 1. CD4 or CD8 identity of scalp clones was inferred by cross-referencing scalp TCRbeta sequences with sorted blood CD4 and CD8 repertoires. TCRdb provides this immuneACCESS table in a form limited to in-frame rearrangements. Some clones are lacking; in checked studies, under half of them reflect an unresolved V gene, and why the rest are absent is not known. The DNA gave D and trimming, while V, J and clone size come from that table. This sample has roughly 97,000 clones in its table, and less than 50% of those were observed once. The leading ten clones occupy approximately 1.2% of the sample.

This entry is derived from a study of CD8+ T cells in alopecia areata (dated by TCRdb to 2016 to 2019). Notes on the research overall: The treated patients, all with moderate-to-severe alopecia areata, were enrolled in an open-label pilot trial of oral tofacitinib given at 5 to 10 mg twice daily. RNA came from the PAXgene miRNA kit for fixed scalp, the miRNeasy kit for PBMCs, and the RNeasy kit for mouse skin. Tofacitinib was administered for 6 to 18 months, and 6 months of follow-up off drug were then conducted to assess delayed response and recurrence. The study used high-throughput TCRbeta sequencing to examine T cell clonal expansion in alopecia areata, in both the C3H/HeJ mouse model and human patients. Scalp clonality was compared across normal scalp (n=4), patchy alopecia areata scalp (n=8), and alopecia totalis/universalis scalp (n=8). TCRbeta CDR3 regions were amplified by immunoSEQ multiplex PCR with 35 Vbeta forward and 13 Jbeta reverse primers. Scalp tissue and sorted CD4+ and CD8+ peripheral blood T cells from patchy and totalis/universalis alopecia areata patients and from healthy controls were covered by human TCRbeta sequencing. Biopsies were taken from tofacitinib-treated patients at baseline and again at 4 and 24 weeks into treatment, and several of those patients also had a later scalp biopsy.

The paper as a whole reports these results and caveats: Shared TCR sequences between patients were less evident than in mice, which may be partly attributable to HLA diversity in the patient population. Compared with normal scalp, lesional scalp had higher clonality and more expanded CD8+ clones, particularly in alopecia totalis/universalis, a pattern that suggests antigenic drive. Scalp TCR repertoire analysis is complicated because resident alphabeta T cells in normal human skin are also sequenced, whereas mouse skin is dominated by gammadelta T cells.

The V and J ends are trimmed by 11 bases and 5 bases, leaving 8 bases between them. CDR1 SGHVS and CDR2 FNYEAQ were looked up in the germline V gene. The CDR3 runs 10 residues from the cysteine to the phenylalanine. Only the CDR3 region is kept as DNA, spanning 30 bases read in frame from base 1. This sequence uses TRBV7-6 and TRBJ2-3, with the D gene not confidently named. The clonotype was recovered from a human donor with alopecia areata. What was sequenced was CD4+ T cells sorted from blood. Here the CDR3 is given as CACDRDTQYF. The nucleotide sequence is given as TGTGCCTGCGATAGAGATACGCAGTATTTT.